This T cell receptor (beta chain) was recorded in a study of shared clonotypes between healthy human individuals. CD45RO-negative, CCR7-selected cells formed the naive CD8 fraction, which excluded terminally differentiated effector memory CD45RA+ cells. Method: immunoSEQ multiplex PCR; TCRdb's copy keeps in-frame clones and lacks some. The table shows about 2.1 million clones, with roughly 95% occurring only once. This clone was seen a single time. The antigen remains unidentified. V was pared by 3 bases and J by 1 base, with 7 bases of the junction left unmatched. Per the germline V gene, CDR1 is SGDLS and CDR2 is YYNGEE. CDR3 length: 16 residues. Study findings and constraints: Clonotypes shared by all four donors outscored non-shared clonotypes in generation probability.

Sequenced input: naive CD8+ T cells from PBMCs. This clonotype was sampled from a man between 18 and 29 years old in good health. Some clones in this sample may be carry-over from other donors' samples. The chain couples TRBV9 to TRBJ2-3; 8 nucleotides agree with TRBD1. This chain's CDR3 is CASSGATGDGTDTQYF. CDR3 coding DNA: TGTGCCAGCAGCGGGGCGACAGGGGACGGCACAGATACGCAGTATTTT.